This TCR beta chain was captured by sequencing in a study of glioma-infiltrating T cells after dendritic cell vaccination. Study results and caveats: No direct clonality-survival link was found; a diverse polyclonal response may matter. Higher pretreatment TIL content predicted longer progression-free time and survival.

Turning to this clone: Its antigen is not identified.

The PCR used 60 V beta and 13 J beta primers. Here immunoSEQ multiplex PCR was the method, and the copy in TCRdb shows in-frame clones only, minus some. Counted here are approximately 93,000 clones, 85% occurring once; the ten biggest clones make up around 8%. Time point in this sample: after dendritic cell vaccination, including at tumor progression/relapse. Trimming shortened V by 5 bases and J by 5 bases, and 19 bases separated the two germline ends. This CDR3 is built from 15 residues. CDR1 is SGHVS and CDR2 is FNYEAQ in the germline V gene. The sequence came from a human donor with glioblastoma. The specimen comprised blood, sampled after dendritic cell vaccination. The chain links TRBV7-6 to TRBJ2-7, with a weak D call TRBD2 (8 bases). As DNA, the CDR3 is TGTGCCAGCAGCCAGGGGGGTCCGGGGGGGGACGAGCAGTACTTC. Translating gives CASSQGGPGGDEQYF.